This TCR beta chain came from a study of naive and memory T cell subsets. Both TRBC1 and TRBC2 were covered by a beta constant-region primer of two equimolar oligonucleotides. The ligated cDNA underwent four PCR rounds using SP2 and nested alpha and beta constant-region primers. Using its own MiXCR run on the UMI-ligation and nested PCR reads, TCRdb lists one record per CDR3 protein. The profile covers 130,000 or so distinct CDR3 sequences, with over 30% appearing a single time and approximately 0.9% taken by the ten largest. V lost 6 bases, J lost 2 bases, and 10 bases stayed unmatched. This CDR3 is built from 14 residues. From germline, CDR1 is DFQATT and CDR2 SNEGSKA (reference sequence).

J is TRBJ2-7 and V is TRBV20-1; TRBD2 aligns across 7 bases. Sequenced: central memory CD4+ T cells from blood. This clonotype was sampled from a human donor in good health. The CDR3 nucleotides are TGCAGTGCATTGACCACCACTAGCGCCTACGAGCAGTACTTC. Amino acids: CSALTTTSAYEQYF.